This T cell receptor (beta chain) was observed in a study of blood T cell repertoires in COVID-19. Study context: The study drew acute and convalescent COVID-19 samples from the United States, Italy and Spain. T cells, B-cell-depleted T cells, or PBMCs supplied cDNA or gDNA.

As processed by the authors: Amplification from reference gene primers served as the basis for estimated nucleated cell counts. Data came from immunoSEQ multiplex PCR; TCRdb stores just in-frame clones and leaves some out. The DNA gave D and trimming, while V, J and clone size come from that table. The sample holds about 440,000 clones, 88% seen once. The CDR3 is 16 residues long. J lost 8 bases, V lost 4 bases, and 10 bases had no gene match. The germline CDR1 and CDR2 sequences are SGDLS and YYNGEE. This clone was observed a few times. Patients of the Seattle cohort, enrolled during active infection, were followed longitudinally.

This TCR came from a woman between 45 and 60 years old with COVID-19, enrolled during active disease. J is TRBJ1-6 and V is TRBV9, with 9 positions matching TRBD1. Sequencing used peripheral blood. CDR3 loop: CASSSGPGQGDSPLHF. The CDR3 DNA follows: TGTGCCAGCAGCTCCGGACCGGGACAGGGTGATTCACCCCTCCACTTT. The complete variable domain, with remaining parts taken from reference TRBV9 and TRBJ1-6, reads DSGVTQTPKHLITATGQRVTLRCSPRSGDLSVYWYQQSLDQGLQFLIQYYNGEERAKGNILERFSAQQFPDLHSELNLSSLELGDSALYFCASSSGPGQGDSPLHFGNGTRLTVT.